The 10 T cell receptor beta chains listed next were all sequenced from one sample in a study of lymphopenia after photon versus proton radiotherapy. Produced via immunoSEQ multiplex PCR; TCRdb's table is partial and in-frame only. Of 35,000 to 45,000 clones listed, roughly four fifths were seen once; the top ten hold under 25%. The starting material was peripheral blood, obtained from a patient treated with proton-based radiotherapy. The source of these receptors is a woman in her seventies with pancreatic cancer.

V and J are TRBV7-2 and TRBJ2-7; D unclear. Trimming took off 2 bases at V and 3 bases at J, with 5 bases between the two ends. The CDR3 is 12 residues long. CDR1 SGHTA and CDR2 FQGNSA come from the germline V gene. The CDR3 loop reads CASSLSDYEQYF. In DNA, the CDR3 is TGTGCCAGCAGCTTATCCGACTACGAGCAGTACTTC. The whole variable domain, remainder taken from reference TRBV7-2 and TRBJ2-7, is GAGVSQSPSNKVTEKGKDVELRCDPISGHTALYWYRQSLGQGLEFLIYFQGNSAPDKSGLPSDRFSAERTGGSVSTLTIQRTQQEDSAVYLCASSLSDYEQYFGPGTRLTVT.

The chain combines TRBV4-2 with TRBJ1-5, with D possibly matching TRBD1 (6 bases). V was clipped by 4 bases and J by 7 bases, with 17 bases between them. Germline CDR1 is LGHNA and CDR2 is YNFKEQ. CDR3 length equals 15 residues. The DNA of the CDR3 is TGTGCCAGCAGCCCAAGTAGGGGGGATTCCCAGCCCCAGCATTTT. Translating it yields CASSPSRGDSQPQHF.

This chain uses TRBV20-1 with TRBJ2-3; D tentatively reads TRBD1 or TRBD2 (5 bases each). The ends were cut back, 6 bases at V and 5 bases at J, with 9 bases in the middle. Germline V gene sequence: CDR1 DFQATT, CDR2 SNEGSKA (reference sequence). The CDR3 has 11 amino acids. DNA of the CDR3: TGCAGTGCACTGAGGGGAGATACGCAGTATTTT. Translation gives CSALRGDTQYF.

This chain connects TRBV5-1 to TRBJ2-2, with a weak D call TRBD2 (6 bases). CDR3 length: 13 residues. Germline CDR1 and CDR2: SGHRS and YFSETQ. The V end was cut by 4 bases, the J end by 6 bases, with 10 bases between. CDR3 nucleotides: TGCGCCAGCAGCCCGGAGGGGTCCGGGGAGCTGTTTTTT. Translated: CASSPEGSGELFF.

The chain combines TRBV28 with TRBJ1-5; D unclear. CDR1 is MDHEN, CDR2 SYDVKM, per germline. The V end lost 6 bases, the J end lost 0 bases, and 15 bases lay between the germline ends. The CDR3 loop spans 16 amino acids. The CDR3 sequence is CASRVTSPNSNQPQHF. The CDR3 nucleotides read TGTGCCAGCAGAGTCACAAGTCCTAATAGCAATCAGCCCCAGCATTTT.

V and J are TRBV30 and TRBJ2-1; the match to TRBD2 covers 16 bases. This CDR3 comprises 20 residues. The ends lost 3 bases at V and 8 bases at J; junction bases unmatched: 19. Germline V gene lookup returns CDR1 GTSNPN and CDR2 SVGIG (reference sequence). The CDR3 loop is CAWRHKGGTSGRARSYEQFF. As DNA, the CDR3 is TGTGCCTGGAGGCACAAGGGGGGGACTAGCGGGAGGGCCCGGTCGTATGAGCAGTTCTTC.

This clone was recorded many times. This chain links TRBV27 with TRBJ1-5; D possibly corresponds to TRBD1 (6 bases). The CDR3 runs 16 residues. The V and J ends lost 6 bases and 6 bases respectively, with 21 bases between them. CDR1 is MNHEY and CDR2 is SMNVEV in the germline V gene (reference sequence). The CDR3 region is CASRALGAGIVQPQHF. The CDR3 coding sequence is TGTGCCAGCAGGGCTTTGGGGGCTGGTATAGTTCAGCCCCAGCATTTT.

The rearrangement uses TRBV6-5 and TRBJ2-3; D tentatively fits TRBD1 or TRBD2 (5 bases each). V lost 11 bases, J lost 3 bases, and 12 bases lay in between. The CDR3 is made up of 12 amino acids. Germline CDR1 MNHEY, CDR2 SVGAGI. In nucleotides, the CDR3 is TGTGCCTCCGGGACCGAAACAGATACGCAGTATTTT. This translates into CASGTETDTQYF.

This chain uses TRBV5-1 with TRBJ1-5; no clear D. The CDR3 consists of 17 residues. V lost 4 bases and J lost 6, with 23 bases in between. Per the germline V gene, CDR1 is SGHRS and CDR2 is YFSETQ. In DNA, the CDR3 is TGCGCCAGCAGCGACGATGTTGCTTTTTGGGAGAGTCAGCCCCAGCATTTT. Protein sequence: CASSDDVAFWESQPQHF.

The chain recombines TRBV7-2 with TRBJ2-1; D ambiguous. Trimming pared 4 bases from V and 5 bases from J, leaving 15 bases between. The CDR3 is 15 residues long. Germline lookup yields CDR1 SGHTA and CDR2 FQGNSA. The CDR3, as DNA: TGTGCCAGCAGCTCCTTCGGACGTAAACACAATGAGCAGTTCTTC. This sequence encodes CASSSFGRKHNEQFF.